This T cell receptor (beta chain) originates from a study of PD-L1 blockade in urothelial cancer. The wider study: Atezolizumab at 1,200 mg intravenously every 3 weeks was started by patients in about 2014. Blood underwent analysis 3 weeks (second dose) and 6 weeks after treatment began. Individuals in the cohort had been given 0 to 3 earlier chemotherapy regimens.

Study-wide findings and caveats: Enhanced expansion of tumor-associated blood clones at 3 weeks characterized durable-benefit patients.

On this clone: Its antigen is unknown.

This sample's time point: pretreatment peripheral blood. Trimming left V 4 bases short and J 4 bases short, with 14 bases between. From germline, CDR1 is SNHLY and CDR2 FYNNEI. This CDR3 has 14 amino acids. Assay: immunoSEQ multiplex PCR; the TCRdb copy retains only in-frame clones and omits some. The data contain 85,000 to 95,000 clones, around 89% of them singletons. The sequence derives from a woman aged 80 or over with urothelial cancer. The input for sequencing was PBMCs, taken around atezolizumab (anti-PD-L1) treatment. The V gene is TRBV2, the J gene TRBJ2-7; D may be TRBD1 (6 bases). DNA for the CDR3: TGTGCCAGCAGTGGAGCCGGACAGCCATACGAGCAGTACTTC. The encoded protein is CASSGAGQPYEQYF.